Presented here are 2 T cell receptor beta chains from one specimen sequenced in a study of T cells in localized non-small cell lung cancer. TCRdb's copy holds only in-frame clones and misses some; the assay was immunoSEQ multiplex PCR. The sample records approximately 17,000 clones, roughly four fifths being singletons. The source was peripheral blood, collected before any cancer treatment. All receptors come from a male donor at least 60 years old with stage I lung adenocarcinoma.

The chain employs TRBV12-5 and TRBJ2-5; 10 positions match TRBD2. The trim removed 3 bases at V and 7 bases at J, leaving 5 bases unmatched. Germline loops: CDR1 LGHNT, CDR2 FRNRAP. The CDR3 consists of 14 residues. CDR3 sequence (DNA): TGTGCTAGTGGTTTTAGCGGGGGGCGGGGGACCCAGTACTTC. Translation gives CASGFSGGRGTQYF. Full variable domain (missing parts from reference TRBV12-5 and TRBJ2-5): DARVTQTPRHKVTEMGQEVTMRCQPILGHNTVFWYRQTMMQGLELLAYFRNRAPLDDSGMPKDRFSAEMPDATLATLKIQPSEPRDSAVYFCASGFSGGRGTQYFGPGTRLLVL.

This clone was counted between two and nine times. This chain uses TRBV7-2 with TRBJ1-5; D call uncertain. CDR1 and CDR2 from the germline V gene are SGHTA and FQGNSA. The CDR3 runs to 14 residues. V lost 8 bases and J 0 bases, leaving 11 bases between the germline ends. CDR3 in DNA: TGTGCCAGCGAGGACGGATATAGCAATCAGCCCCAGCATTTT. It yields the protein CASEDGYSNQPQHF.